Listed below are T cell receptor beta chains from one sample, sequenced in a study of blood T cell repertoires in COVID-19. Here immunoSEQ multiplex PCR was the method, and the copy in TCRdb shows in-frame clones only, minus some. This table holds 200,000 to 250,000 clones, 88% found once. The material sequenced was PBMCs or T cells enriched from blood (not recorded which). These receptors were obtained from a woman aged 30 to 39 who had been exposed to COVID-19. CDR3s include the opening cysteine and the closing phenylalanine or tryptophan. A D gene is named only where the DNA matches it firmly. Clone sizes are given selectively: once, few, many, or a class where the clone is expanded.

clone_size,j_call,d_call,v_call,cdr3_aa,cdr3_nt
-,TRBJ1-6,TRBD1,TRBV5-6,CASSLDLQGNSPLHF,TGTGCCAGCAGCTTGGACCTACAGGGGAATTCACCCCTCCACTTT
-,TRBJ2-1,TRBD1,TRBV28,CANSDRASYNEQFF,TGTGCCAATTCGGACAGGGCTTCCTACAATGAGCAGTTCTTC
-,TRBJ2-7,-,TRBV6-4,CASSYLRLVGYEQYF,TGTGCCAGCAGCTACTTAAGACTAGTCGGGTACGAGCAGTACTTC
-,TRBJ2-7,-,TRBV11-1,CASSLMGHQTYEQYF,TGTGCCAGCAGCTTAATGGGACATCAAACCTACGAGCAGTACTTC
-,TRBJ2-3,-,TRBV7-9,CASRGVGDTQYF,TGTGCCAGCAGGGGAGTAGGAGATACGCAGTATTTT
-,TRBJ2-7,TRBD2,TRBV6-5,CASSSLAGAGREQYF,TGTGCCAGCAGTTCTCTAGCGGGAGCTGGTCGCGAGCAGTACTTC
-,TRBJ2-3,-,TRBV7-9,CASSSLGDTQYF,TGTGCCAGCAGCAGTCTCGGGGATACGCAGTATTTT
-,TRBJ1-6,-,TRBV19,CASSGQSPLHF,TGTGCCAGTAGTGGCCAGTCACCCCTCCACTTT
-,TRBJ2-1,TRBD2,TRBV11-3,CASSPSGGAYNEQFF,TGTGCCAGCAGTCCCAGCGGGGGGGCCTACAATGAGCAGTTCTTC
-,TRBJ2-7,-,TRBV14,CASSPFFGQYPSSYEQYF,TGTGCCAGCAGCCCTTTTTTCGGACAGTACCCAAGCTCCTACGAGCAGTACTTC
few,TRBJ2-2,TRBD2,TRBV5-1,CASSDGLAGTGELFF,TGCGCCAGCAGCGATGGACTAGCAGGAACCGGGGAGCTGTTTTTT
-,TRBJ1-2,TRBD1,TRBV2,CASCRGRGYGYTF,TGTGCCAGCTGCAGGGGGCGGGGCTATGGCTACACCTTC